A single sample gave rise to the 13 T cell receptor beta chains below, sequenced in a study of T cell clusters in autoimmune cytopenias. Each sample's input was roughly 250 ng genomic DNA, 40,000 or so genome equivalents. One tube held mixed TRB-A and TRB-B primer pools for touch-down PCR. Following a re-call of the multiplex PCR reads, TCRdb has one entry per CDR3 protein and lacks DNA. In total, the table holds fewer than 7,500 distinct CDR3 sequences. These data are also associated with another study on T cell repertoires in aging, cancer and after chemotherapy.

The sample comprised peripheral blood. These receptors originate from a human donor in good health.

The chain combines TRBV5-5 with TRBJ2-7; TCRdb returns TRBD1, unconfirmable since there is no DNA. From germline, CDR1 is SGHKS and CDR2 YYEKEE (reference sequence). The CDR3 loop spans 15 amino acids. The CDR3 loop reads CASSLAGQSLREQYF.

This chain uses TRBV6-5 with TRBJ2-3; without DNA, the TCRdb call of TRBD1 cannot be checked. Germline CDR1 MNHEY, CDR2 SVGAGI. This CDR3 region has 16 residues. CDR3 in amino acids: CASSYDGGRSTDTQYF.

This sequence joins TRBV6-4 and TRBJ2-6. CDR1 MRHNA and CDR2 SNTAGT come from the germline V gene. The length of the CDR3 is 16 residues. The CDR3 reads CASSDSEHSGANVLTF.

The chain is built from TRBV6-5 and TRBJ1-6; TCRdb proposes TRBD1, but this gene call is untestable without DNA. The CDR3 covers 13 residues. Germline V lookup: CDR1 MNHEY, CDR2 SVGAGI. The CDR3 protein is CASREQGVSPLHF.

The V and J genes are TRBV5-4 and TRBJ1-2. Germline CDR1 reads SGHNT; CDR2 reads YYREEE (reference sequence). The CDR3 spans 14 residues. The chain's CDR3 is CASTTLGRAHGYTF.

The CDR3 sequence: CAWSSPNAAFF. V and J are TRBV30 and TRBJ1-1. CDR1 and CDR2 (germline): GTSNPN, SVGIG (reference sequence). This CDR3 is built from 11 residues.

The CDR3: CASSPADRDEKLFF. The chain is built from TRBV6-1 and TRBJ1-4; TCRdb designates TRBD1, a call that cannot be tested without DNA. The CDR3 runs to 14 residues. The germline V gene has CDR1 MNHNS and CDR2 SASEGT.

The gene calls are TRBV5-4 and TRBJ1-1; TCRdb returns TRBD1, unconfirmable since there is no DNA. The CDR3 totals 15 residues. The germline gives CDR1 SGHNT, CDR2 YYREEE (reference sequence). This CDR3 reads CASSLAGDRGSGAFF. Drawing the rest from reference TRBV5-4 and TRBJ1-1, the complete variable domain is ETGVTQSPTHLIKTRGQQVTLRCSSQSGHNTVSWYQQALGQGPQFIFQYYREEENGRGNFPPRFSGLQFPNYSSELNVNALELDDSALYLCASSLAGDRGSGAFFGQGTRLTVV.

The chain joins TRBV19 to TRBJ2-5; TCRdb calls TRBD1, which cannot be checked without DNA. The CDR3 runs to 15 residues. Germline loops: CDR1 LNHDA, CDR2 SQIVND (reference sequence). CDR3: CASRIMEGARETQYF.

The chain employs TRBV19 and TRBJ2-5. The germline V gene encodes CDR1 LNHDA and CDR2 SQIVND (reference sequence). The CDR3 is 14 amino acids. CDR3 protein: CATTVGQDKETQYF.

The genes are TRBV12-3 or TRBV12-4 and TRBJ2-1; absent DNA, TCRdb's TRBD1 call cannot be checked. This CDR3 spans 14 amino acids. The CDR3 is CASSPGNDHSEQFF.

This sequence joins TRBV6-1 and TRBJ2-1; absent DNA, TCRdb's TRBD1 call cannot be checked. This CDR3 contains 13 residues. CDR1 and CDR2 from the germline V gene are MNHNS and SASEGT. This CDR3 reads CASRGVDYNEQFF.

V usage is TRBV10-3 and J usage is TRBJ2-5; TCRdb's D call, TRBD2, is unchecked because there is no DNA. The CDR3 contains 16 residues. The germline gives CDR1 ENHRY, CDR2 SYGVKD. The CDR3 loop is CAISESRAGNQETQYF.